The 29 T cell receptor beta chains below were found in one sample sequenced in a study of shared clonotypes between healthy human individuals. Sequencing was performed with immunoSEQ multiplex PCR; in TCRdb, only in-frame clones are kept and a portion is missing. The table shows about 2 million clones, with about 95% occurring only once. The naive CD8 fraction comprised CD45RO-negative cells positively selected for CCR7 and excluded terminally differentiated effector memory CD45RA+ cells. The sequenced material came from naive CD8+ T cells sorted from blood. The receptors derive from a man aged 18 to 30 in good health.

This rearrangement joins TRBV4-1 to TRBJ2-5; tentatively, D is TRBD1 (6 bases). This CDR3 has 16 amino acids. Germline assignment: CDR1 MGHRA and CDR2 YSYEKL. Trimming stripped 5 bases from V and 0 bases from J, with 16 bases between. In nucleotides, the CDR3 is TGCGCCAGCAGCGGCATTCAGGGGCCCCACCAAGAGACCCAGTACTTC. It yields the protein CASSGIQGPHQETQYF.

The chain carries TRBV6-1 and TRBJ2-7; possibly TRBD1 for D (5 bases). Trimming pared 7 bases from V and 0 bases from J, leaving 10 bases between. The CDR3 contains 13 residues. Per the germline V gene, CDR1 is MNHNS and CDR2 is SASEGT. For the CDR3, the DNA is TGTGCCAGCATACCCAGGGACTCCTACGAGCAGTACTTC. It yields the protein CASIPRDSYEQYF.

The rearrangement uses TRBV4-1 and TRBJ1-5; unclear D gene. This CDR3 region has 13 residues. Germline CDR1 MGHRA, CDR2 YSYEKL. Between the trimmed V and J ends, which lost 1 base and 4 bases, there was a span of 5 bases. CDR3 bases: TGCGCCAGCAGCCAAGTCCAGAATCAGCCCCAGCATTTT. This translates into CASSQVQNQPQHF.

The V gene is TRBV6-1, the J gene TRBJ2-2, with D unclear. This CDR3 has 16 amino acids. Germline loops: CDR1 MNHNS, CDR2 SASEGT. The germline V and J ends were trimmed by 2 bases and 3 bases, with 13 bases remaining between them. CDR3 region: CASSENWPGDTGELFF. In DNA, the CDR3 is TGTGCCAGCAGTGAAAACTGGCCTGGTGACACCGGGGAGCTGTTTTTT.

The chain carries TRBV28 and TRBJ1-2; no definite D call. Germline V gives CDR1 MDHEN, CDR2 SYDVKM. V lost 3 bases and J 0 bases, leaving 20 bases between the germline ends. CDR3 length: 18 residues. CDR3 coding DNA: TGTGCCAGCAGTTTCAGACCCTCAAACCCTGGGGCTAACTATGGCTACACCTTC. It specifies CASSFRPSNPGANYGYTF.

The rearrangement uses TRBV9 and TRBJ1-3; D is perhaps TRBD1 (5 bases). From germline, CDR1 is SGDLS and CDR2 YYNGEE. The CDR3 extends over 15 amino acids. V shed 7 bases and J shed 2 bases, with 16 bases lying between them. The CDR3 bases are TGTGCCAGCTCTCCCTCTGGGGGGACTGGAAACACCATATATTTT. It translates to CASSPSGGTGNTIYF.

V usage is TRBV5-8 and J usage is TRBJ1-1; D is ambiguous. This CDR3 is built from 13 residues. The V gene's germline CDR1 is SGHTS and CDR2 YDEGEE. The V gene lost 1 base and the J gene lost 3 bases, with 7 bases spanning the gap. CDR3: CASSLLGYTEAFF. CDR3 sequence (DNA): TGTGCCAGCAGCTTGTTGGGGTACACTGAAGCTTTCTTT.

In its sample, this clone was seen once. V gene TRBV7-4 combines with J gene TRBJ2-7; the match to TRBD2 covers 9 bases. The trim removed 4 bases at V and 2 bases at J, leaving 6 bases unmatched. Germline values: CDR1 SGHVT, CDR2 SQSDAQ. The CDR3 is 15 amino acids. The CDR3 spells CASSSMTSGTYEQYF. CDR3 nucleotides: TGTGCCAGCAGCTCGATGACTAGCGGTACCTACGAGCAGTACTTC.

This chain links TRBV5-6 with TRBJ2-1, with D perhaps matching TRBD2 (5 bases). This CDR3 has 14 residues. V was pared by 0 bases and J by 6 bases, with 10 bases between. The germline V gene encodes CDR1 SGHDT and CDR2 YYEEEE. CDR3 loop: CASSLGGDLNEQFF. Written as DNA, the CDR3 is TGTGCCAGCAGCTTGGGGGGAGACCTCAATGAGCAGTTCTTC.

Remarks on this clone: Additional DNA sequences in this sample encode the identical CDR3. The chain links TRBV27 to TRBJ2-7, with D uncertain. Between the trimmed V and J ends, which lost 2 bases and 1 base, there was a span of 6 bases. The germline gives CDR1 MNHEY, CDR2 SMNVEV (reference sequence). This CDR3 comprises 13 residues. CDR3: CASSLTPSYEQYF. Here the CDR3 DNA reads TGTGCCAGCAGTTTAACCCCATCCTACGAGCAGTACTTC.

For this clone: This sample also contains other DNA sequences that code for the same CDR3. The chain has TRBV5-4 and TRBJ2-5; 10 bases match TRBD1. Germline V lookup: CDR1 SGHNT, CDR2 YYREEE (reference sequence). With V trimmed by 5 bases and J by 5 bases, 9 bases remained unmatched. This CDR3 region has 15 residues. The CDR3 DNA follows: TGTGCCAGCAGTCCGGGACAGGGGTTGGGGGAGACCCAGTACTTC. It is translated as CASSPGQGLGETQYF.

The J gene is TRBJ2-5, the V gene TRBV2; weak D call: TRBD1 (5 bases). Trimming cost V 6 bases and J 2 bases, with 13 bases left between them. From germline, CDR1 is SNHLY and CDR2 FYNNEI. CDR3 length equals 14 residues. This CDR3 is CASRETGWQETQYF. The CDR3 DNA is TGTGCCAGCAGGGAAACAGGTTGGCAAGAGACCCAGTACTTC. The full variable domain, with the rest looked up from reference TRBV2 and TRBJ2-5, is EPEVTQTPSHQVTQMGQEVILRCVPISNHLYFYWYRQILGQKVEFLVSFYNNEISEKSEIFDDQFSVERPDGSNFTLKIRSTKLEDSAMYFCASRETGWQETQYFGPGTRLLVL.

This sequence joins TRBV27 and TRBJ2-7; 12 bases agree with TRBD2. This CDR3 comprises 16 residues. Trimming removed 5 bases from V and 6 bases from J; junction bases left unmatched: 11. Germline V CDR1 and CDR2: MNHEY, SMNVEV (reference sequence). CDR3 sequence: CASSPRTSGASGEQYF. CDR3 bases: TGTGCCAGCAGTCCTCGGACTAGCGGGGCCTCGGGCGAGCAGTACTTC.

Concerning this clone: Relative to the germline gene, one junction end is altered; a read error may explain this. The chain joins TRBV9 to TRBJ2-7, with 9 bases that match TRBD2. This CDR3 has 16 residues. CDR1 and CDR2 from the germline V gene are SGDLS and YYNGEE. CDR3 in DNA: TGTGCCAGCAGCGTAGCGTCCGGGACTAGCTCCAACGAGCAGTACTTC. Residues: CASSVASGTSSNEQYF.

The V gene is TRBV5-6, the J gene TRBJ1-2, with D tentatively TRBD1 (5 bases). Deletions cut 4 bases from V and 4 bases from J, with 11 bases between. Germline V gene data show CDR1 as SGHDT and CDR2 as YYEEEE. The CDR3 is made up of 13 amino acids. For the CDR3, the DNA is TGTGCCAGCAGCCAGACAGACCCCTATGGCTACACCTTC. This sequence encodes CASSQTDPYGYTF.

This rearrangement joins TRBV15 to TRBJ2-7; TRBD1 agrees at 8 bases. Germline V gene sequence: CDR1 LNHNV, CDR2 YYDKDF (reference sequence). V was pared by 0 bases and J by 3 bases, with 4 bases of the junction left unmatched. The CDR3 consists of 15 residues. Here the CDR3 DNA reads TGTGCCACCAGCAGAGATATGGGACAGGTCTACGAGCAGTACTTC. Its protein is CATSRDMGQVYEQYF.

The V and J genes are TRBV13 and TRBJ2-7; D gene ambiguous. The CDR3 has 12 residues. Trimming left V 5 bases short and J 3 bases short, with 8 bases between. Looked up from germline, CDR1 is PRHDT and CDR2 is FYEKMQ (reference sequence). CDR3: CASSQDRYEQYF. CDR3 bases: TGTGCCAGCAGCCAGGATCGCTACGAGCAGTACTTC.

The gene calls are TRBV4-3 and TRBJ2-1; 9 bases fit TRBD2. The V gene end was trimmed by 4 bases and the J gene end by 4 bases; junction bases not matched to a gene: 5. CDR1 and CDR2 from the germline V gene are LGHNA and YSLEER. This CDR3 contains 15 residues. The CDR3 sequence: CASSPIAGVYNEQFF. The CDR3 bases are TGCGCCAGCAGCCCGATAGCGGGAGTTTACAATGAGCAGTTCTTC.

This clone was seen only once. The chain uses TRBV4-2 and TRBJ2-7, with D perhaps matching TRBD1 (6 bases). Per the germline V gene, CDR1 is LGHNA and CDR2 is YNFKEQ. Trimming took off 1 base at V and 2 bases at J, with 12 bases between the two ends. CDR3 length equals 15 residues. The CDR3 region is CASSQGPGETYEQYF. The DNA of the CDR3 is TGTGCCAGCAGCCAAGGCCCAGGGGAAACCTACGAGCAGTACTTC.

This chain connects TRBV10-3 to TRBJ2-4; 8 bases agree with TRBD2. The CDR3 runs to 12 residues. V lost 8 bases and J lost 8; bases outside the gene matches: 5. Germline CDR1 reads ENHRY; CDR2 reads SYGVKD. CDR3 sequence (DNA): TGTGCCATCGGGCCTAGCGGGCACATTCAGTACTTC. Its protein is CAIGPSGHIQYF.

DNA for the CDR3: TGTGCCAGCGTAGGATTTAATTCGGGGCTAAACACCATATATTTT. Translating it yields CASVGFNSGLNTIYF. The V call is TRBV2, the J call TRBJ1-3; D is perhaps TRBD1 (5 bases). The germline V gene has CDR1 SNHLY and CDR2 FYNNEI. Trimming cost V 8 bases and J 6 bases, with 20 bases left between them. This CDR3 is 15 amino acids long.

The chain uses TRBV4-2 and TRBJ2-1; tentative D call: TRBD2 (6 bases). V shed 0 bases and J shed 2 bases, with 11 bases lying between them. Germline V gives CDR1 LGHNA, CDR2 YNFKEQ. CDR3 length equals 16 residues. CDR3 in amino acids: CASSQERDSAYNEQFF. The CDR3 DNA sequence: TGTGCCAGCAGCCAAGAAAGGGACTCGGCCTACAATGAGCAGTTCTTC.

V usage is TRBV7-2 and J usage is TRBJ2-7; D not resolved. V was cut by 3 bases and J by 5 bases, with 5 bases left in between. Germline CDR1 and CDR2: SGHTA and FQGNSA. The CDR3 length is 11 residues. CDR3 nucleotides: TGTGCCAGCAGCTTTGGGGACGAGCAGTACTTC. Translating gives CASSFGDEQYF.

A few counts support this clone. The J gene is TRBJ2-5, the V gene TRBV5-6; TRBD1 might be the D (6 bases). The CDR3 spans 13 residues. V lost 4 bases and J lost 2, with 9 bases in between. Per the germline V gene, CDR1 is SGHDT and CDR2 is YYEEEE. The CDR3 bases are TGTGCCAGCAGCGCGGACAGTCAAGAGACCCAGTACTTC. Its protein product is CASSADSQETQYF.

The V gene is TRBV2, the J gene TRBJ2-1, with 14 bases aligning to TRBD2. Trimming took 11 bases from V and 4 from J; bases not matched to a gene: 7. This CDR3 has 15 residues. Germline CDR1 and CDR2: SNHLY and FYNNEI. CDR3 sequence: CAFRTSGGTYNEQFF. Here the CDR3 DNA reads TGTGCCTTCCGGACTAGCGGGGGGACTTACAATGAGCAGTTCTTC.

The rearrangement joins TRBV5-5 to TRBJ2-1; a weak D match, TRBD2 (6 bases). CDR3 length equals 15 residues. CDR1 is SGHKS and CDR2 is YYEKEE in the germline V gene (reference sequence). Trimming cost V 3 bases and J 0 bases, with 10 bases left between them. CDR3 nucleotide sequence: TGTGCCAGCAGCTGGGACTTTTCCTCCTACAATGAGCAGTTCTTC. Its translation: CASSWDFSSYNEQFF.

This clone was observed a few times. The J gene is TRBJ2-6, the V gene TRBV4-1; D is undetermined. The V end lost 0 bases, the J end lost 2 bases, and 8 bases lay between the germline ends. Germline CDR1 and CDR2: MGHRA and YSYEKL. The CDR3 spans 16 residues. CDR3 in amino acids: CASSQEPTTGANVLTF. The CDR3 DNA is TGCGCCAGCAGCCAAGAGCCAACGACTGGGGCCAACGTCCTGACTTTC.

This clone was found once. The chain carries TRBV7-3 and TRBJ2-7; 7 bases are a match to TRBD1. Germline V gene sequence: CDR1 SGHTA, CDR2 FQGTGA. The CDR3 spans 17 residues. V lost 0 bases to trimming and J lost 2 bases; unmatched junction nucleotides: 10. The CDR3 nucleotides read TGTGCCAGCAGCTTAACGGTCCCAGGGGGAATTCCCTACGAGCAGTACTTC. Its protein product is CASSLTVPGGIPYEQYF.

This chain's CDR3 is CASSSMKGRGTEAFF. In nucleotides, the CDR3 is TGTGCCAGCAGCTCAATGAAAGGGAGAGGCACTGAAGCTTTCTTT. The chain carries TRBV7-6 and TRBJ1-1; no clear D gene. The V end lost 4 bases, the J end lost 4 bases, and 16 bases lay between the germline ends. The CDR3 totals 15 residues. Germline V CDR1 and CDR2: SGHVS, FNYEAQ.